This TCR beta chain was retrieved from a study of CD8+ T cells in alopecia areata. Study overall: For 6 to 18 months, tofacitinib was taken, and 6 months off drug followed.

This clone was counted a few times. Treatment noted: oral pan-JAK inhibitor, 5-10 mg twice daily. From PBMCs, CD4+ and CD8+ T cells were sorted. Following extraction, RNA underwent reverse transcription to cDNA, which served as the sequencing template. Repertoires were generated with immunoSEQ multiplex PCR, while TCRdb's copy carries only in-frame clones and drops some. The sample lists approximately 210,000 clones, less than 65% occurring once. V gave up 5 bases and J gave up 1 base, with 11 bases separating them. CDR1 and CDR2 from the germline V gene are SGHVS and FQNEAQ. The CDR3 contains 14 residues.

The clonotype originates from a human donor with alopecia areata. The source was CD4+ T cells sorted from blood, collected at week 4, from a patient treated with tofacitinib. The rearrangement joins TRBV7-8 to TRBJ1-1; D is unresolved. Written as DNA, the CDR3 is TGTGCCAGCAGCAGAAACCCGTGGAACACTGAAGCTTTCTTT. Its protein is CASSRNPWNTEAFF. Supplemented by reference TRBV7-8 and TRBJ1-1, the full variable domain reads GAGVSQSPRYKVAKRGQDVALRCDPISGHVSLFWYQQALGQGPEFLTYFQNEAQLDKSGLPSDRFFAERPEGSVSTLKIQRTQQEDSAVYLCASSRNPWNTEAFFGQGTRLTVV.